Sequencing of this T cell receptor beta chain was carried out in a study of blood T cell repertoires in COVID-19. V lost 1 base and J lost 3; bases outside the gene matches: 0. The germline V gene encodes CDR1 LGHNA and CDR2 YSLEER. This CDR3 is 15 amino acids long. Measured with immunoSEQ multiplex PCR; TCRdb has only the in-frame clones, and not every one. The table records 250,000 to 350,000 clones, around 90% of them present only once. This receptor was obtained from a woman younger than 45 who had recovered from COVID-19. The sequenced sample consisted of PBMCs or T cells enriched from blood (not recorded which). The rearrangement links TRBV4-3 to TRBJ2-2, with TRBD1 matching 9 bases. DNA of the CDR3: TGCGCCAGCAGCCAAGGGGACAGGGACACCGGGGAGCTGTTTTTT. Its protein product is CASSQGDRDTGELFF.